These 3 T cell receptor beta chains were all obtained from the same sample, sequenced in a study of identifying expanded T cells in peripheral blood (dated 2019 in TCRdb). Library construction relied on the immunoSEQ multiplex PCR assay. Not all clones reach the TCRdb copy of this immuneACCESS table, which keeps in-frame sequences only. Checked studies attribute under half of the gap to unresolved V genes and leave the rest unexplained. The sample profile shows about 52,000 clones; less than 85% of them were found once. Roughly 15% of the sample is in the top ten clones. The sample comprised blood. The receptors come from a person aged 18-69 years in good health.

This clone occurred a few times. The rearrangement joins TRBV6-5 to TRBJ1-2, with 7 bases fitting TRBD1. Germline V gene data show CDR1 as MNHEY and CDR2 as SVGAGI. V lost 6 bases to trimming and J lost 7 bases; unmatched junction nucleotides: 11. The CDR3 totals 14 residues. The CDR3 DNA sequence: TGTGCCAGCAGACCCGGACAGGCCCGGGGTGGCTACACCTTC. It codes for CASRPGQARGGYTF.

J is TRBJ2-6 and V is TRBV10-3, with D possibly TRBD1 on 7 matching bases. This CDR3 has 18 amino acids. Germline CDR1 reads ENHRY; CDR2 reads SYGVKD. Deletions cut 10 bases from V and 0 bases from J, with 22 bases between. The chain's CDR3 is CATRVEQGRSSGANVLTF. The CDR3 nucleotides are TGTGCCACAAGGGTGGAACAGGGGAGGAGCTCTGGGGCCAACGTCCTGACTTTC.

The rearrangement links TRBV12-5 to TRBJ2-7; 11 nucleotides align to TRBD2. V lost 6 bases and J lost 5; bases outside the gene matches: 15. The CDR3 is made up of 17 amino acids. CDR1 and CDR2 from the germline V gene are LGHNT and FRNRAP. The CDR3 coding sequence is TGTGCTAGTGGGCTGACGTCGGGACTAGCGGAACCCCACGAGCAGTACTTC. It codes for CASGLTSGLAEPHEQYF.